This TCR beta chain derives from a study of T cell responses to AZD1222 COVID-19 vaccine. Profiled with immunoSEQ multiplex PCR; TCRdb holds only in-frame clones, not every one. The sample yields 95,000 to 150,000 clones, under 90% seen once. The germline CDR1 and CDR2 sequences are SGHRS and YFSETQ. The trim removed 5 bases at V and 3 bases at J, leaving 7 bases unmatched. The CDR3 has 15 amino acids. This sequence joins TRBV5-1 and TRBJ2-7, with TRBD2 matching over 11 bases. The material was peripheral blood, obtained on day 0 of AZD1222 vaccination. This clonotype originated in an adult in good health. The CDR3 nucleotides read TGCGCCAGCAGTTTGATGACTAGCGGGGTCTACGAGCAGTACTTC. This codes for CASSLMTSGVYEQYF.